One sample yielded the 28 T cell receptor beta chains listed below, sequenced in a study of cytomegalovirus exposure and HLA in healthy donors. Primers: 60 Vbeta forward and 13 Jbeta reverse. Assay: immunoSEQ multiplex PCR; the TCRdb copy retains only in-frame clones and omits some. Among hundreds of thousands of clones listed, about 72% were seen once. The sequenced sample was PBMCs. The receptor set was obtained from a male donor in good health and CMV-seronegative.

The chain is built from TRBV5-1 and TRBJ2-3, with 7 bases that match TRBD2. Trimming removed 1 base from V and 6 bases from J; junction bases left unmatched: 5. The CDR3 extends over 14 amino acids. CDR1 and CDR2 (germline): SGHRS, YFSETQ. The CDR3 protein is CASSLTSAGDTQYF. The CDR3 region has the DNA TGCGCCAGCAGCTTGACTAGCGCGGGGGATACGCAGTATTTT.

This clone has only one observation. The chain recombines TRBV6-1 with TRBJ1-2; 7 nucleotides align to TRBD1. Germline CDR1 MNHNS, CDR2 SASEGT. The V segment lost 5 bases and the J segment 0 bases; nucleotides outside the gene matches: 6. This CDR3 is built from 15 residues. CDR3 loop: CASSLTGASNYGYTF. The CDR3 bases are TGTGCCAGCAGTTTAACAGGGGCGTCTAACTATGGCTACACCTTC.

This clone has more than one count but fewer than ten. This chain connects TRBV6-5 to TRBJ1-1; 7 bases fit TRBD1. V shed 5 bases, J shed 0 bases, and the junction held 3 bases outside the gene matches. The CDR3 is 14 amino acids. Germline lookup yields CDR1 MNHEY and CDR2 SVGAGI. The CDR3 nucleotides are TGTGCCAGCAGTAAGACAGGGATGAACACTGAAGCTTTCTTT. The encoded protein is CASSKTGMNTEAFF.

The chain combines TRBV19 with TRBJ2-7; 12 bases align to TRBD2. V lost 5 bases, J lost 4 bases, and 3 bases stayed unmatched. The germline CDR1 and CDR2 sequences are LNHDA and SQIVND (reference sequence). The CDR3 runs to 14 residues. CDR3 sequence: CASSSLAGGYEQYF. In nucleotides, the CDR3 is TGTGCCAGTAGTTCACTAGCGGGAGGATACGAGCAGTACTTC.

This chain's CDR3 is CASSADAGGRYTGELFF. The DNA of the CDR3 is TGTGCCAGCAGCGCTGACGCGGGAGGGAGGTACACCGGGGAGCTGTTTTTT. V usage is TRBV5-4 and J usage is TRBJ2-2; TRBD2 matches 9 bases. CDR3 length: 17 residues. Germline lookup yields CDR1 SGHNT and CDR2 YYREEE (reference sequence). With V trimmed by 4 bases and J by 3 bases, 10 bases remained unmatched.

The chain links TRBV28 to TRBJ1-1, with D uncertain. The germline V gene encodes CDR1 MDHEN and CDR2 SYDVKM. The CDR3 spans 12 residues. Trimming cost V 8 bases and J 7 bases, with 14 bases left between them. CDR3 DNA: TGTGCCAGCGGTACCGAGGCTGTTGAAGCTTTCTTT. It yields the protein CASGTEAVEAFF.

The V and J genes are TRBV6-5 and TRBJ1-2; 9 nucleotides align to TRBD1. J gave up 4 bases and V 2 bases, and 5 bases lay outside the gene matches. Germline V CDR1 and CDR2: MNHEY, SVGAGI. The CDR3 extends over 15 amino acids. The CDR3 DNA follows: TGTGCCAGCAGTTACCAGGGACAGGGCACCTATGGCTACACCTTC. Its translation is CASSYQGQGTYGYTF.

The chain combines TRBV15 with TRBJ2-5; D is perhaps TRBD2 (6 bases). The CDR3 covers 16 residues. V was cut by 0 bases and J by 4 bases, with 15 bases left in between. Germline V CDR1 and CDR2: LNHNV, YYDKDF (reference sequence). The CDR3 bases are TGTGCCACCAGCAGAGAGTCGAGGGGAGGAAGAGAGACCCAGTACTTC. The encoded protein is CATSRESRGGRETQYF.

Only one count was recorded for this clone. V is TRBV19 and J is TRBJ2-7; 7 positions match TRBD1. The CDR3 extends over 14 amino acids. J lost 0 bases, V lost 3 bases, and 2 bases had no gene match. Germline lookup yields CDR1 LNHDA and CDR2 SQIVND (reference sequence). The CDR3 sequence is CASSMGTVSYEQYF. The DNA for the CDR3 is TGTGCCAGTAGTATGGGGACAGTCTCCTACGAGCAGTACTTC.

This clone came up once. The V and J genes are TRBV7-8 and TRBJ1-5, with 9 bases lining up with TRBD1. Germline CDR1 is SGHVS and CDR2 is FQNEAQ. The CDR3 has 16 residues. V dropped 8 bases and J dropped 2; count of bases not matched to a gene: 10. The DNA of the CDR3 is TGTGCCAGCGGCAGTGGGACAGGGCTGGGCAATCAGCCCCAGCATTTT. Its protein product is CASGSGTGLGNQPQHF.

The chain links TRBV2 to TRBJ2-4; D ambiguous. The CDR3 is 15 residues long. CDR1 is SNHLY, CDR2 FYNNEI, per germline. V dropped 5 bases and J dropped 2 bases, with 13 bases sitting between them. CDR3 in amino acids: CASSHTHPTKNIQYF. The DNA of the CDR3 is TGTGCCAGCAGTCATACTCATCCCACCAAAAACATTCAGTACTTC.

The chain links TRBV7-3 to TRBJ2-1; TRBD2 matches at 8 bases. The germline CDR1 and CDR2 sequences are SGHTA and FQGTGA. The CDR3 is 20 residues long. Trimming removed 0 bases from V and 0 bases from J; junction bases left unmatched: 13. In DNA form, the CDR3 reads TGTGCCAGCAGCTTAACTAGTAGGCACACTAGCGGAGTCTCCTACAATGAGCAGTTCTTC. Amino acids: CASSLTSRHTSGVSYNEQFF.

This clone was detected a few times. The DNA for the CDR3 is TGCGCCAGCAGCCAAGTAGGACAGTCCCCCGACGAGCAGTACTTC. Translating gives CASSQVGQSPDEQYF. J is TRBJ2-7 and V is TRBV4-1; tentatively, D is TRBD1 (6 bases). The CDR3 length is 15 residues. V lost 1 base to trimming and J lost 5 bases, with 15 bases between them. CDR1 is MGHRA, CDR2 YSYEKL, per germline.

CDR3 sequence: CASSVGLSSGIADTQYF. CDR3 DNA sequence: TGTGCCAGCAGCGTAGGTCTCTCTAGCGGGATTGCAGATACGCAGTATTTT. The chain carries TRBV9 and TRBJ2-3; 9 bases match TRBD2. The CDR3 has 17 amino acids. Per the germline V gene, CDR1 is SGDLS and CDR2 is YYNGEE. Trimming at V came to 0 bases and at J to 4 bases, leaving 9 bases not matched to a gene. Based on the CDR3 plus reference TRBV9 and TRBJ2-3, the full variable domain is DSGVTQTPKHLITATGQRVTLRCSPRSGDLSVYWYQQSLDQGLQFLIQYYNGEERAKGNILERFSAQQFPDLHSELNLSSLELGDSALYFCASSVGLSSGIADTQYFGPGTRLTVL.

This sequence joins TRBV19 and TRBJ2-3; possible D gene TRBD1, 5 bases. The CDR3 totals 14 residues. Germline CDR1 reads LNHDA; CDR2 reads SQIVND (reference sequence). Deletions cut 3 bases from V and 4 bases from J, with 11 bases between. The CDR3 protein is CASSMGLTADTQYF. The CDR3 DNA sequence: TGTGCCAGTAGTATGGGGCTAACCGCAGATACGCAGTATTTT.

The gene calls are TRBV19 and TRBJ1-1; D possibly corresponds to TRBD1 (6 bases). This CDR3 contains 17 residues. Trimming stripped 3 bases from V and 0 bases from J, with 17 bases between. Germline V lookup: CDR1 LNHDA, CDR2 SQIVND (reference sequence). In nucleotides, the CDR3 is TGTGCCAGTAGTATTCCCAGGGGCGGGACTATGAACACTGAAGCTTTCTTT. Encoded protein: CASSIPRGGTMNTEAFF.

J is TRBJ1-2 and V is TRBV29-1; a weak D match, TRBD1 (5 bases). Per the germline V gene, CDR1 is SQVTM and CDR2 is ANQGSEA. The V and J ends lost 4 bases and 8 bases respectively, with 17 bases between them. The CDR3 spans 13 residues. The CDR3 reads CSVVTVQGRGYTF. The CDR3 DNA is TGCAGCGTTGTGACAGTCCAAGGGAGGGGCTACACCTTC.

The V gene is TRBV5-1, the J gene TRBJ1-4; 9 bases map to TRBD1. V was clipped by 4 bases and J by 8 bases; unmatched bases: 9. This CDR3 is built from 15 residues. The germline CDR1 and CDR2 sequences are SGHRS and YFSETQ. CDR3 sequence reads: CASSPQGARGEKLFF. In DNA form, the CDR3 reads TGCGCCAGCAGCCCACAGGGGGCGCGAGGGGAAAAACTGTTTTTT.

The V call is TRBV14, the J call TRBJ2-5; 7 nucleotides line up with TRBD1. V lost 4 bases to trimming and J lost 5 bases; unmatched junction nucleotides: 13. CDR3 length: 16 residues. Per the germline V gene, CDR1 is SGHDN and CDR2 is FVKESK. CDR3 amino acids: CASSPLSNLRGETQYF. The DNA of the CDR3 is TGTGCCAGCAGCCCCCTCTCTAATCTCAGGGGGGAGACCCAGTACTTC.

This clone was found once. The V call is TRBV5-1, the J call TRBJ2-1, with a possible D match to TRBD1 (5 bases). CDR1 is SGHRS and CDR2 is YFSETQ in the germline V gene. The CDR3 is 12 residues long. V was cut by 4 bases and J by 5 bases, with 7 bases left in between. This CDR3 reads CASSEGDNEQFF. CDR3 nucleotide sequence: TGCGCCAGCAGCGAAGGGGACAATGAGCAGTTCTTC.

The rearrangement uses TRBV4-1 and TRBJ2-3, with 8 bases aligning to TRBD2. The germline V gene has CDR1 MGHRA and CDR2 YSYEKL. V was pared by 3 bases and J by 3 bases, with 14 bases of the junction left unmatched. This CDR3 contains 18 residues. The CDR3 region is CASSHPLIGRAKTDTQYF. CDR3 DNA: TGCGCCAGCAGCCACCCTCTTATCGGGAGGGCCAAGACAGATACGCAGTATTTT.

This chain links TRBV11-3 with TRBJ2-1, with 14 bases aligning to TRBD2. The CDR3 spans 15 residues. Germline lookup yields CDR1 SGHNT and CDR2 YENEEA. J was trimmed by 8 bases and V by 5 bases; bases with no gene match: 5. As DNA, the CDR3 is TGTGCCAGCAGCACTGGGACTAGCGGGAGCGATGAGCAGTTCTTC. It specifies CASSTGTSGSDEQFF.

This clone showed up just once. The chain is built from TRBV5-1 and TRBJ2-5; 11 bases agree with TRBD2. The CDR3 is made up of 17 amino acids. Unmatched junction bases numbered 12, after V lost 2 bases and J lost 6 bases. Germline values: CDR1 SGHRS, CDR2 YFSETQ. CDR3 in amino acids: CASSLTLTSGSKKTQYF. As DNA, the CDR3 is TGCGCCAGCAGCTTAACCCTCACTAGCGGGAGTAAAAAGACCCAGTACTTC.

CDR3 sequence reads: CASSDSAVGLTDTQYF. For the CDR3, the DNA is TGTGCCAGCAGTGATTCTGCGGTGGGTCTCACAGATACGCAGTATTTT. V and J are TRBV2 and TRBJ2-3, with D unresolved. CDR3 size: 16 residues. V gave up 3 bases and J gave up 2 bases, with 15 bases separating them. Germline V gives CDR1 SNHLY, CDR2 FYNNEI.

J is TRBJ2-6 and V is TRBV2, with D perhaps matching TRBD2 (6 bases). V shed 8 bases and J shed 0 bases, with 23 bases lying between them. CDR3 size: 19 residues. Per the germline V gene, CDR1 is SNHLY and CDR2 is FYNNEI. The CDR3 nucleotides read TGTGCCAGCTTAGGCTGGGGACTCGATGAGGGCTCTGGGGCCAACGTCCTGACTTTC. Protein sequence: CASLGWGLDEGSGANVLTF.

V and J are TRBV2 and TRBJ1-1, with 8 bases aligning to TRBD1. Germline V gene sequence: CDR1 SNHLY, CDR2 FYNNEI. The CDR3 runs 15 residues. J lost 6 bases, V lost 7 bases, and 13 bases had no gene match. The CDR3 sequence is CASIFTGQVTPEAFF. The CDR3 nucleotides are TGTGCCAGCATTTTTACGGGACAGGTGACCCCTGAAGCTTTCTTT.

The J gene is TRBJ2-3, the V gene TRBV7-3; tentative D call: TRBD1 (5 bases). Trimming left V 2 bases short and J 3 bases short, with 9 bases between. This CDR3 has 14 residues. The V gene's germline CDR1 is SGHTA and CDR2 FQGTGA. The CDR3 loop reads CASSLGQGTDTQYF. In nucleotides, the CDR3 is TGTGCCAGCAGCTTAGGCCAGGGAACAGATACGCAGTATTTT.

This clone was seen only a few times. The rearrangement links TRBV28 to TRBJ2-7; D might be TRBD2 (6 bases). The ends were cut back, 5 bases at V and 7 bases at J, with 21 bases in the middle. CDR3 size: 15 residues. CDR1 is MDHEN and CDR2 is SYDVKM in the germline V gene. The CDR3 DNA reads TGTGCCAGCAGTCCACTAGAGGGACTCCGGCGGGAGCAGTACTTC. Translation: CASSPLEGLRREQYF.